This TCR beta chain is from a study of blood T cell repertoires in COVID-19. Study-wide background: Both acute and convalescent COVID-19 samples were obtained from the United States, Italy and Spain. T cells, B-cell-depleted T cells, or PBMCs provided the cDNA or gDNA that served as material.

The CDR3 contains 16 residues. V gave up 4 bases and J gave up 5 bases; unmatched junction bases: 11. CDR1 is MNHEY and CDR2 is SVGEGT in the germline V gene. As handled by the study authors: Estimates of nucleated cell counts were drawn from the amplification of reference gene primers. Assay used: immunoSEQ multiplex PCR; TCRdb lists only in-frame clones, some missing. Clone size and the V and J calls come from that table; the DNA yielded D and trimming. The sample yields some 150,000 clones, 84% seen once. The chain links TRBV6-2 or TRBV6-3 to TRBJ1-5; 7 positions agree with TRBD1. The sequence was obtained from a woman aged 50 to 60 in a cohort sampled during active or convalescent COVID-19. The sequenced sample was peripheral blood. CDR3 amino acids: CASSSQTGNRYQPQHF. The CDR3 DNA sequence: TGTGCCAGCAGTTCCCAGACAGGGAACCGTTATCAGCCCCAGCATTTT.